This TCR beta chain was captured in a study of T cell changes during pregnancy in multiple sclerosis. The data were produced by immunoSEQ multiplex PCR, yet TCRdb's version contains in-frame clones alone and is incomplete. The sample shows over 70,000 clones, approximately 94% of them seen only once. Germline V gene lookup returns CDR1 MDHEN and CDR2 SYDVKM. V lost 4 bases and J 1 base, leaving 11 bases between the germline ends. The CDR3 is made up of 15 amino acids. The TCR was taken from a female donor with multiple sclerosis, enrolled in a pregnancy study. The rearrangement links TRBV28 to TRBJ1-5, with D tentatively TRBD1 (5 bases). The source was peripheral blood, collected in the third trimester of pregnancy. CDR3 in DNA: TGTGCCAGCAGTTACGTGACAGACAGCAATCAGCCCCAGCATTTT. Its protein product is CASSYVTDSNQPQHF.